This TCR beta chain appears in the sequencing data of a study of graft-versus-host responses after intestinal transplantation (dated by TCRdb to the early 2020s). As for the study more broadly: Multivisceral, liver-intestinal, or isolated intestinal transplants were received by the recipients. Rather than going through the commercial service, samples from three later patients were sequenced in-house on an Illumina MiSeq and processed with MiXCR. Donor T cell macrochimerism was defined as a peak of at least 4% donor T cells among recipient peripheral blood mononuclear cells. After intestinal transplantation, graft-versus-host and host-versus-graft alloreactive T cell clones in the graft, circulation and bone marrow were tracked using bulk TCR-beta CDR3 sequencing. The cohort enrolled around 25 intestinal transplant recipients including one retransplant, and 3 patients lacking pretransplant specimens were excluded. Alloreactive clones were identified by sequencing pre-transplant mixed lymphocyte reaction products and comparing them with unstimulated pre-transplant donor and recipient T cells. Every recipient was given anti-thymocyte globulin induction, then maintenance tacrolimus and steroids for 2 to 4 years. General conclusions and limits of the study: The relatively low number and heterogeneity of intestinal transplant patients limited the conclusions. Early after transplant, declines in HvG clones were associated with peak levels of circulating GvH clones. In patients with donor T cell macrochimerism, the allografts had high GvH to HvG T cell clonal ratios. GvH clones were detected in recipient bone marrow, and some of these GvH clones were observed earlier in ileal mucosa or blood, consistent with an intestinal mucosal origin.

Taken from the germline V gene, the CDR1 and CDR2 loops are SNHLY and FYNNEI. Trimming leaves V shorter by 8 bases and J shorter by 9 bases, with the junction holding 10 bases beyond the gene matches. The CDR3, cysteine through phenylalanine, is 13 amino acids long. Only the CDR3 DNA is retained, 39 bases long and in frame from the first base. Of note for this clone: Its antigen remains undetermined. Per-nucleotide qualities are absent, and no much larger clonotype sits a single base away.

Receptors were amplified or captured by the immunoSEQ multiplex PCR assay. For most patients, genomic DNA was isolated using the Qiagen DNeasy Blood and Tissue Kit and was shipped frozen to Adaptive Biotechnologies for TCR sequencing. High-throughput TCR-beta CDR3 sequencing of genomic DNA from most patients was performed by Adaptive Biotechnologies. Regarding the original processing steps: TCR sequencing data were retrieved from Adaptive's ImmunoSEQ software for 15 to 20 patients, whereas three other patients were processed with MiXCR and VDJtools. CD4 versus CD8 sorting errors were corrected by removing sequences found in both subsets at a frequency ratio below 5:1. CDR3 nucleotide sequences shared by donor and recipient were removed because the origin of these sequences could not be assigned. Alloreactive clones required at least 2-fold expansion over unstimulated cells and minimum CFSE-low frequency of 0.002% (template counts) or 0.001% (read counts). Clones were considered mappable if detected in sequenced pre-transplant spleen, lymph node, or MLR CFSE-low populations of the donor or recipient. The cumulative frequency of alloreactive clones was calculated as a percentage of all sequences, weighted by copy number. TCRdb holds this immuneACCESS table with in-frame rearrangements only. Some clones are missing; in checked studies, unresolved V genes explain under half, and the rest has no known cause. The V and J calls and clone size come from that table; D and trimming were worked out from the DNA. In this sample the table shows some 120,000 clones, 75% to 95% of which occur a single time. Clones ranked in the top ten supply roughly 0.2% of the sample.

Read against the paper, the sample's time point label means: cells obtained before transplantation from donor or recipient. CD3+CD4+ and CD3+CD8+ populations were FACS-sorted from unstimulated pre-transplant donor and recipient cells taken from spleen or lymph nodes. This receptor was obtained from a human donor who received an intestinal transplant. Sequencing was performed on unstimulated CD4+ T cells sorted from spleen or lymph node cells, taken before intestinal transplant. The V and J genes are TRBV2 and TRBJ2-4; 7 bases in the junction line up with TRBD2. CDR3 loop: CASCREARGIQYF. The nucleotide sequence is TGTGCCAGCTGCCGGGAGGCCCGGGGCATTCAGTACTTC. Outside the CDR3, residues come from the reference TRBV2 and TRBJ2-4 proteins, so the full variable domain is: EPEVTQTPSHQVTQMGQEVILRCVPISNHLYFYWYRQILGQKVEFLVSFYNNEISEKSEIFDDQFSVERPDGSNFTLKIRSTKLEDSAMYFCASCREARGIQYFGAGTRLSVL.